This T cell receptor (beta chain) originates from a study of PD-L1 blockade in urothelial cancer. Turning to the study itself: Blood yielded a median of roughly 140,000 T cells per sample.

TCRdb's table, derived via immunoSEQ multiplex PCR, lists solely in-frame clones and lacks some. The sample has under 150,000 clones; about 89% are singletons. Sample time point: peripheral blood 6 weeks after treatment start. This CDR3 comprises 16 residues. J lost 8 bases, V lost 4 bases, and 11 bases had no gene match. CDR1 SGDLS and CDR2 YYNGEE come from the germline V gene. This clonotype was sampled from a man between 60 and 70 years old with urothelial cancer. The chain has TRBV9 and TRBJ2-1; 11 nucleotides line up with TRBD2. Sequences were derived from PBMCs, sampled around atezolizumab (anti-PD-L1) treatment. The DNA for the CDR3 is TGTGCCAGCAGCTCCTTTCCGGGACTAGCGGTGTATGAGCAGTTCTTC. Translated: CASSSFPGLAVYEQFF.